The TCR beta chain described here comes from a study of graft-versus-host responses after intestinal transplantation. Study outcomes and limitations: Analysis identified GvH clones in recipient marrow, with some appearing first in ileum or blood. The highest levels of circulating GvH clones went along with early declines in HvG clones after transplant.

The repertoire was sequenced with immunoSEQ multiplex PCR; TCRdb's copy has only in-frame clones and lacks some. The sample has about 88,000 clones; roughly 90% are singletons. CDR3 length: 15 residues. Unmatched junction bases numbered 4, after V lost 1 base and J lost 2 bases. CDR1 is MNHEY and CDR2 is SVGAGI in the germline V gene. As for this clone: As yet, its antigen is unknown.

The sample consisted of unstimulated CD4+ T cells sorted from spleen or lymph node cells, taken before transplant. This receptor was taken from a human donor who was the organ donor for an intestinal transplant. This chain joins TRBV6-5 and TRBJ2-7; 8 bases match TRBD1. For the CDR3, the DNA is TGTGCCAGCAGTTACTTGGACAGGGTGGCCTACGAGCAGTACTTC. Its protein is CASSYLDRVAYEQYF.